Each of the 26 T cell receptor beta chains below was sequenced from the same sample in a study of T cell clonotyping in hematopoietic cell transplantation. Time point of the sample: recipient sample about 28 days before transplant, after cytoreduction. The data were produced by immunoSEQ multiplex PCR, yet TCRdb's version contains in-frame clones alone and is incomplete. The table includes fewer than 8,000 clones, about 97% detected once. The sequencing here drew on peripheral blood mononuclear cells, taken before stem cell transplant. The receptors come from a man aged 70-80 years with acute myeloid leukemia. Some clones in this sample may be carry-over from other donors' samples.

This chain joins TRBV5-8 and TRBJ2-7; 7 nucleotides line up with TRBD2. CDR1 and CDR2 (germline): SGHTS, YDEGEE. V lost 2 bases, J lost 2 bases, and 4 bases stayed unmatched. The CDR3 contains 14 residues. The CDR3 DNA reads TGTGCCAGCAGCTTCATACGGGGGGCCTACGAGCAGTACTTC. Amino acids: CASSFIRGAYEQYF.

The rearrangement links TRBV2 to TRBJ2-7; D might be TRBD1 or TRBD2, each matching 5 bases. The germline gives CDR1 SNHLY, CDR2 FYNNEI. The V end lost 3 bases, the J end lost 2 bases, and 11 bases lay between the germline ends. The CDR3 runs 14 residues. CDR3 residues: CASSEGTGPYEQYF. As DNA, the CDR3 is TGTGCCAGCAGTGAGGGGACGGGTCCCTACGAGCAGTACTTC.

CDR3 DNA sequence: TGTGCCAGTAGTGATATTCCGGGACAGGGAGCCAGGCAGCCCCAGCATTTT. It translates to CASSDIPGQGARQPQHF. The V and J genes are TRBV19 and TRBJ1-5, with TRBD1 matching 9 bases. The CDR3 covers 17 residues. Unmatched junction bases numbered 15, after V lost 5 bases and J lost 7 bases. Per germline, CDR1 LNHDA and CDR2 SQIVND (reference sequence).

The chain has TRBV7-9 and TRBJ2-7, with D maybe TRBD2 (5 bases). This CDR3 is 15 amino acids long. CDR1 SEHNR and CDR2 FQNEAQ come from the germline V gene (reference sequence). V shed 9 bases and J shed 0 bases, with 18 bases lying between them. The chain's CDR3 is CASSEDRSVSYEQYF. The CDR3 coding sequence is TGTGCCAGTAGCGAAGACCGGAGCGTCTCCTACGAGCAGTACTTC.

J is TRBJ1-1 and V is TRBV30; D possibly corresponds to TRBD1 (5 bases). Germline V lookup: CDR1 GTSNPN, CDR2 SVGIG (reference sequence). The V end lost 0 bases, the J end lost 1 base, and 12 bases lay between the germline ends. CDR3 length: 15 amino acids. DNA of the CDR3: TGTGCCTGGAGTGTACGGTCGGGGGGGAACACTGAAGCTTTCTTT. Its protein is CAWSVRSGGNTEAFF.

The chain uses TRBV9 and TRBJ2-2; D may match TRBD1 or TRBD2 (5 bases each). Germline V gives CDR1 SGDLS, CDR2 YYNGEE. Deletions cut 0 bases from V and 4 bases from J, with 10 bases between. The CDR3 covers 15 residues. The CDR3 region is CASSVVGTGTGELFF. In DNA form, the CDR3 reads TGTGCCAGCAGCGTAGTGGGGACGGGCACCGGGGAGCTGTTTTTT.

The chain couples TRBV2 to TRBJ1-5; 12 nucleotides line up with TRBD1. Germline V gene sequence: CDR1 SNHLY, CDR2 FYNNEI. The CDR3 length is 16 residues. Trimming at V came to 6 bases and at J to 2 bases, leaving 5 bases not matched to a gene. DNA for the CDR3: TGTGCCAGCAGACCGGGACAGGGGGCGCGCAATCAGCCCCAGCATTTT. This encodes CASRPGQGARNQPQHF.

This chain links TRBV30 with TRBJ1-5; D may be TRBD1 (6 bases). CDR3 length equals 13 residues. V gave up 3 bases and J gave up 5 bases, with 11 bases separating them. CDR1 is GTSNPN, CDR2 SVGIG, per germline (reference sequence). Here the CDR3 reads CAWSRTADQPQHF. CDR3 bases: TGTGCCTGGAGCAGGACAGCAGATCAGCCCCAGCATTTT.

This clone was observed a single time. V is TRBV19 and J is TRBJ1-1; D possibly corresponds to TRBD1 (6 bases). CDR1 is LNHDA and CDR2 is SQIVND in the germline V gene (reference sequence). V was cut by 7 bases and J by 4 bases, with 13 bases left in between. CDR3 length: 13 residues. This CDR3 reads CASNREGGTEAFF. In DNA form, the CDR3 reads TGTGCCAGTAATCGTGAGGGGGGCACTGAAGCTTTCTTT.

V usage is TRBV5-1 and J usage is TRBJ1-1; D is possibly TRBD1 (6 bases). The CDR3 consists of 14 residues. Germline loops: CDR1 SGHRS, CDR2 YFSETQ. Trimming took off 0 bases at V and 6 bases at J, with 12 bases between the two ends. The CDR3 region is CASSLARGSAEAFF. In DNA, the CDR3 is TGCGCCAGCAGCTTGGCCAGGGGATCCGCTGAAGCTTTCTTT.

V usage is TRBV11-1 and J usage is TRBJ2-3, with D possibly being TRBD1 (6 bases). V lost 1 base to trimming and J lost 0 bases, with 11 bases between them. This CDR3 is 16 amino acids long. CDR1 and CDR2 from the germline V gene are SGHAT and FQDESV (reference sequence). The CDR3: CASSLGPGASTDTQYF. The CDR3 bases are TGTGCCAGCAGCTTAGGTCCAGGGGCGAGCACAGATACGCAGTATTTT.

CDR3 loop: CASSYRENTEAFF. The CDR3 DNA is TGTGCCAGTAGTTACAGGGAGAACACTGAAGCTTTCTTT. The chain employs TRBV19 and TRBJ1-1; a possible D gene is TRBD1 (6 bases). The CDR3 sequence is 13 residues long. V dropped 5 bases and J dropped 1 base, with 8 bases sitting between them. Germline assignment: CDR1 LNHDA and CDR2 SQIVND (reference sequence). The full variable domain, with the rest looked up from reference TRBV19 and TRBJ1-1, is DGGITQSPKYLFRKEGQNVTLSCEQNLNHDAMYWYRQDPGQGLRLIYYSQIVNDFQKGDIAEGYSVSREKKESFPLTVTSAQKNPTAFYLCASSYRENTEAFFGQGTRLTVV.

The J gene is TRBJ1-1, the V gene TRBV29-1, with a weak D call TRBD1 (6 bases). CDR3 length: 11 residues. With 8 bases removed from V and 7 bases from J, the gap between germline ends came to 14 bases. Germline loops: CDR1 SQVTM, CDR2 ANQGSEA. The CDR3 loop is CSTRTEREAFF. CDR3 sequence (DNA): TGCAGCACACGGACAGAGCGTGAAGCTTTCTTT.

The rearrangement joins TRBV6-5 to TRBJ1-5; D gene unclear. The germline V gene encodes CDR1 MNHEY and CDR2 SVGAGI. The V gene lost 0 bases and the J gene lost 1 base, with 7 bases spanning the gap. CDR3 length: 15 amino acids. The CDR3 DNA follows: TGTGCCAGCAGTTACTCGGTGATCAGCAATCAGCCCCAGCATTTT. This encodes CASSYSVISNQPQHF.

The chain employs TRBV19 and TRBJ2-7; TRBD2 agrees at 7 bases. CDR1 is LNHDA and CDR2 is SQIVND in the germline V gene (reference sequence). Trimming took 3 bases from V and 4 from J; bases not matched to a gene: 6. This CDR3 is 14 amino acids long. This CDR3 reads CASSIGGSSYEQYF. As DNA, the CDR3 is TGTGCCAGTAGTATCGGCGGGAGTTCTTACGAGCAGTACTTC.

The chain uses TRBV7-6 and TRBJ2-7; 7 nucleotides agree with TRBD1. The CDR3 has 16 amino acids. Germline CDR1 and CDR2: SGHVS and FNYEAQ. Germline trimming cut 6 bases from V and 2 bases from J; bases unmatched to any gene: 13. In DNA, the CDR3 is TGTGCCAGCAGTAGAAGGGCGACAGGGCAAACCTACGAGCAGTACTTC. Protein sequence: CASSRRATGQTYEQYF.

The chain joins TRBV5-6 to TRBJ2-1; the D is unclear. The CDR3 runs to 11 residues. From germline, CDR1 is SGHDT and CDR2 YYEEEE. Deletions cut 4 bases from V and 13 bases from J, with 12 bases between. CDR3 loop: CASSKAVGQFF. In DNA form, the CDR3 reads TGTGCCAGCAGCAAGGCTGTTGGTCAGTTCTTC.

Here the CDR3 reads CAWSKRQYNEQFF. CDR3 nucleotide sequence: TGTGCCTGGAGTAAGCGGCAGTACAATGAGCAGTTCTTC. V usage is TRBV30 and J usage is TRBJ2-1, with TRBD2 as a possible D gene (5 bases). Germline-derived CDR1 and CDR2 are GTSNPN and SVGIG (reference sequence). CDR3 size: 13 residues. The V end lost 2 bases, the J end lost 4 bases, and 9 bases lay between the germline ends.

This clone was seen a few times. This rearrangement joins TRBV6-1 to TRBJ1-1, with 8 positions matching TRBD1. With V trimmed by 6 bases and J by 5 bases, 11 bases remained unmatched. Germline-derived CDR1 and CDR2 are MNHNS and SASEGT. The CDR3 contains 15 residues. DNA of the CDR3: TGTGCCAGCAGCGATCCCGCGGACAGGGTGACTGAAGCTTTCTTT. Amino acid sequence: CASSDPADRVTEAFF.

The chain combines TRBV11-3 with TRBJ1-1; no clear D gene. Germline lookup yields CDR1 SGHNT and CDR2 YENEEA. CDR3 size: 12 residues. V was pared by 5 bases and J by 1 base, with 5 bases between. The CDR3 spells CASSDWNTEAFF. The CDR3 region has the DNA TGTGCCAGCAGCGATTGGAACACTGAAGCTTTCTTT.

The CDR3 DNA reads TGTGCCAGTAGCCCTAGCGGGGGTGGCACAGATACGCAGTATTTT. It yields the protein CASSPSGGGTDTQYF. This sequence joins TRBV19 and TRBJ2-3, with 10 bases that match TRBD2. The CDR3 length is 15 residues. Germline loops: CDR1 LNHDA, CDR2 SQIVND (reference sequence). Germline trimming cut 6 bases from V and 1 base from J; bases unmatched to any gene: 4.

This clone was found once. The V call is TRBV30, the J call TRBJ1-1; D gene unclear. The CDR3 totals 12 residues. The V and J ends lost 2 bases and 11 bases respectively, with 15 bases between them. Germline lookup yields CDR1 GTSNPN and CDR2 SVGIG (reference sequence). DNA for the CDR3: TGTGCCTGGAGTCTTTTTATCCCGGAGGCTTTCTTT. Translating gives CAWSLFIPEAFF.

V and J are TRBV2 and TRBJ2-7; 11 bases fit TRBD2. CDR1 is SNHLY and CDR2 is FYNNEI in the germline V gene. J lost 3 bases, V lost 6 bases, and 4 bases had no gene match. This CDR3 is built from 14 residues. As DNA, the CDR3 is TGTGCCAGCAGCCGACTAGCGGGAAGCTACGAGCAGTACTTC. This encodes CASSRLAGSYEQYF. Combining the CDR3 with reference TRBV2 and TRBJ2-7 gives the whole variable domain EPEVTQTPSHQVTQMGQEVILRCVPISNHLYFYWYRQILGQKVEFLVSFYNNEISEKSEIFDDQFSVERPDGSNFTLKIRSTKLEDSAMYFCASSRLAGSYEQYFGPGTRLTVT.

This clone occurred once. The V and J genes are TRBV9 and TRBJ2-7; TRBD2 matches 9 bases. V dropped 0 bases and J dropped 5; count of bases not matched to a gene: 9. There are 16 residues in the CDR3. The V gene's germline CDR1 is SGDLS and CDR2 YYNGEE. The CDR3 protein is CASSVGLAGRLDEQYF. The CDR3 nucleotides read TGTGCCAGCAGCGTAGGGCTAGCGGGACGTCTAGACGAGCAGTACTTC.

This clone was seen only once. This rearrangement joins TRBV5-4 to TRBJ1-5; 9 bases map to TRBD1. Germline assignment: CDR1 SGHNT and CDR2 YYREEE (reference sequence). The CDR3 covers 17 residues. Unmatched junction bases numbered 4, after V lost 0 bases and J lost 0 bases. The CDR3 spells CASSLGGQGNSNQPQHF. CDR3 nucleotides: TGTGCCAGCAGCTTGGGTGGACAGGGGAATAGCAATCAGCCCCAGCATTTT.

The chain is built from TRBV7-2 and TRBJ1-2; maybe TRBD1 (5 bases). Trimming stripped 2 bases from V and 4 bases from J, with 11 bases between. This CDR3 spans 14 amino acids. The germline V gene encodes CDR1 SGHTA and CDR2 FQGNSA. The CDR3 region has the DNA TGTGCCAGCAGCTTAAGGGGTCCAAGCTATGGCTACACCTTC. This encodes CASSLRGPSYGYTF.